These T cell receptor beta chains were read from a single sample in a study of cytomegalovirus exposure and HLA in healthy donors. TCRdb's copy holds only in-frame clones and misses some; the assay was immunoSEQ multiplex PCR. The sample lists under 200,000 clones, around three quarters occurring once. Material for sequencing was PBMCs. These receptor sequences come from a man aged 35-49 years in good health and CMV-seronegative. The CDR3 runs from the conserved cysteine through the conserved F or W. A D gene is named only where the DNA matches it firmly. Clone size is shown for a subset of rows, as once, few, many or a class of expanded clone.

>-|-|TRBV7-9|TRBJ2-1
TGTGCCATTACCGACCTCACCTCAGGGGCCTACAATGAGCAGTTCTTC
CAITDLTSGAYNEQFF
>-|TRBD2|TRBV2|TRBJ2-1
TGTGCCAGCAGTGAATATTTCGTCGGGGCGGGAGGGAAAAATGAGCAGTTCTTC
CASSEYFVGAGGKNEQFF
>once|TRBD2|TRBV18|TRBJ2-7
TGTGCCAGCTCACCAACAGCGGGAGGGCCCGGGTACGAGCAGTACTTC
CASSPTAGGPGYEQYF
>once|-|TRBV7-9|TRBJ2-3
TGTGCCAGCAGCTTAGGGGGGGCAGATACGCAGTATTTT
CASSLGGADTQYF
>-|TRBD1|TRBV6-6|TRBJ2-1
TGTGCCAGCAGTTTTCAGGGGGCTCATAACAATGAGCAGTTCTTC
CASSFQGAHNNEQFF
>-|-|TRBV6-1|TRBJ1-2
TGTGCCAGCAGAATACAGGGTGGCGATGGCTACACCTTC
CASRIQGGDGYTF
>-|TRBD1|TRBV6-1|TRBJ2-2
TGTGCCAGCAGGGAAGGGACAGGGGTGTACACCGGGGAGCTGTTTTTT
CASREGTGVYTGELFF
>-|TRBD2|TRBV11-2|TRBJ2-5
TGTGCCAGCAGCTTAGTCGGCGGGGGGGCCGGTGAGACCCAGTACTTC
CASSLVGGGAGETQYF
>-|TRBD2|TRBV5-6|TRBJ2-1
TGTGCCAGCAGCCTCCCGCGGGAGGTCAAATATGAGCAGTTCTTC
CASSLPREVKYEQFF
>few|-|TRBV12-2|TRBJ1-1
TGTGCAAGTCGCTTTCAGCGGGGGTTGAACACTGAAGCTTTCTTT
CASRFQRGLNTEAFF
>-|-|TRBV19|TRBJ1-1
TGTGCCAGTAGTATGGGGGCGAACACTGAAGCTTTCTTT
CASSMGANTEAFF
>-|TRBD1|TRBV9|TRBJ2-6
TGTGCCAGCAGCCCGAGGCCAGGGGGCGTCACTGGGGCCAACGTCCTGACTTTC
CASSPRPGGVTGANVLTF
>-|-|TRBV11-2|TRBJ1-1
TGTGCCAGCAGCTTAGATAGGGGACACCATGAAGCTTTCTTT
CASSLDRGHHEAFF
>-|-|TRBV7-9|TRBJ2-5
TGTGCCAGCAGCTTAGTCGGAGAAGAGACCCAGTACTTC
CASSLVGEETQYF
>-|TRBD1|TRBV2|TRBJ2-7
TGTGCCACCCTCCCCCGGGACAGGGAATCCTACGAGCAGTACTTC
CATLPRDRESYEQYF
>-|-|TRBV5-1|TRBJ2-5
TGCGCCAGTAAACGACTCGGGGTCGGGCAAGAGACCCAGTACTTC
CASKRLGVGQETQYF
>few|TRBD1|TRBV4-3|TRBJ1-2
TGCGCCAGCAGCCAACAGAGGACAGGGAACAATGGCTACACCTTC
CASSQQRTGNNGYTF
>-|-|TRBV19|TRBJ1-3
TGTGCCAGTCGACAGGTGGCTGGAAACACCATATATTTT
CASRQVAGNTIYF
>-|TRBD2|TRBV2|TRBJ2-3
TGTGCCAGCAGCCCGGGGGGGGGCCGGGGAGATACGCAGTATTTT
CASSPGGGRGDTQYF
>once|-|TRBV6-6|TRBJ2-1
TGTGCCAGCAGAGCGAGCGTGCGCTTCAATGAGCAGTTCTTC
CASRASVRFNEQFF
>-|-|TRBV30|TRBJ2-7
TGTGCCTGGAGTGTAGGAGGGCAAGCCTACGAGCAGTACTTC
CAWSVGGQAYEQYF
>-|TRBD2|TRBV7-2|TRBJ2-3
TGTGCCAGCGCCCATTTAGCGGGAAGAGGGACAGATACGCAGTATTTT
CASAHLAGRGTDTQYF
>-|-|TRBV10-1|TRBJ2-5
TGCGCCAGCAGTGAGGGGGCTGCGGATTCCAAGACCCAGTACTTC
CASSEGAADSKTQYF
>-|-|TRBV4-1|TRBJ1-6
TGCGCCAGCAGCCAAGATCGGCGGCTAGCAAATTCACCCCTCCACTTT
CASSQDRRLANSPLHF
>-|TRBD1|TRBV19|TRBJ2-7
TGTGCCAGTAGTATTAGGCCGGGACAGGGTTACGAGCAGTACTTC
CASSIRPGQGYEQYF
>-|TRBD1|TRBV11-2|TRBJ2-7
TGTGCCAGCAGCACACGCAGGACAGGGTCCTACGAGCAGTACTTC
CASSTRRTGSYEQYF
>-|-|TRBV7-2|TRBJ2-7
TGTGCCAGCAGCTTAGCGGTGAACAGTGGATACGAGCAGTACTTC
CASSLAVNSGYEQYF
>-|-|TRBV5-1|TRBJ1-3
TGCGCCAGCAGCCCACAGGGCTCTGGAAACACCATATATTTT
CASSPQGSGNTIYF
>-|TRBD1|TRBV18|TRBJ1-1
TGTGCCAGCTCAGCCGACAGGGCGAACACTGAAGCTTTCTTT
CASSADRANTEAFF
>-|-|TRBV4-1|TRBJ1-1
TGCGCCAGCAGCCCACCTAGACAGGAAAGAAACACTGAAGCTTTCTTT
CASSPPRQERNTEAFF
>once|TRBD1|TRBV10-3|TRBJ1-2
TGTGCCATCAGTTTTACAGGGGACTATGGCTACACCTTC
CAISFTGDYGYTF
>-|-|TRBV9|TRBJ2-7
TGTGCCAGCAGCGTATTGAGCGGCGAGCAGTACTTC
CASSVLSGEQYF
>few|TRBD1|TRBV5-1|TRBJ2-7
TGCGCCAGCAGCTTGCAGGGGGCGGGTTTTGAGGAGCAGTACTTC
CASSLQGAGFEEQYF
>once|TRBD2|TRBV5-1|TRBJ2-7
TGCGCCAGCACGAGGGGCGGCTTTTTGAGCCCTGCGCTGTCTCCGGGACTAGCATACGAGCAGTACTTC
CASTRGGFLSPALSPGLAYEQYF
>-|TRBD1|TRBV4-3|TRBJ1-5
TGCGCCAGCAGCCAAGACCGGGGGACAGGGGTGGGGTATAGCAATCAGCCCCAGCATTTT
CASSQDRGTGVGYSNQPQHF
>-|-|TRBV5-1|TRBJ2-5
TGCGCCAGCAGCCCCGACGGCAGGGAGGAAGGAGAGACCCAGTACTTC
CASSPDGREEGETQYF
>-|-|TRBV30|TRBJ1-5
TGTGCCTGGAGTGTAGACAGTCGCAATCAGCCCCAGCATTTT
CAWSVDSRNQPQHF